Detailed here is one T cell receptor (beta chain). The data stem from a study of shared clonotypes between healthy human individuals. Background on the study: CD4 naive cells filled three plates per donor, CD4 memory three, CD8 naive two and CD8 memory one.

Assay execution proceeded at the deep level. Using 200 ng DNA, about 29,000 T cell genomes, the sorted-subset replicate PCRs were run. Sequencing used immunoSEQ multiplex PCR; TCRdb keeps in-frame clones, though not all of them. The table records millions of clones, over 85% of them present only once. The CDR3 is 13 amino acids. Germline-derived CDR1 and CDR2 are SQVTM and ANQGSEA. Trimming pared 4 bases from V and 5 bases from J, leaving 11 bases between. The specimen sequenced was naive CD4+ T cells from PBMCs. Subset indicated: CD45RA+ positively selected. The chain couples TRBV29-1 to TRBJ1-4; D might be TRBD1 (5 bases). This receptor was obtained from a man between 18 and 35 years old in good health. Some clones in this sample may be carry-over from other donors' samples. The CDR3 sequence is CSVGGGENEKLFF. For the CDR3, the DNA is TGCAGCGTTGGGGGGGGAGAGAATGAAAAACTGTTTTTT.